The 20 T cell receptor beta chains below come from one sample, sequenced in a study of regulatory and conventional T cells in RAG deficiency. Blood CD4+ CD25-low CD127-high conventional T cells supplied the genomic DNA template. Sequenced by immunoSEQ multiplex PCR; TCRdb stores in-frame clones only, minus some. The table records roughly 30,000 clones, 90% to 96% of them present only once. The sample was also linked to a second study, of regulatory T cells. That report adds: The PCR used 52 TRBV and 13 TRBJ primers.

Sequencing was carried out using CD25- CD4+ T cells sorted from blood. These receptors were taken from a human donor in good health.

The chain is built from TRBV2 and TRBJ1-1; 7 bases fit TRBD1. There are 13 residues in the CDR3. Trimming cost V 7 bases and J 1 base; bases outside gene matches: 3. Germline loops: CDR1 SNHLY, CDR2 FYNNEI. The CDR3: CASNRDRNTEAFF. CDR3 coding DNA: TGTGCCAGCAACCGGGACAGGAACACTGAAGCTTTCTTT.

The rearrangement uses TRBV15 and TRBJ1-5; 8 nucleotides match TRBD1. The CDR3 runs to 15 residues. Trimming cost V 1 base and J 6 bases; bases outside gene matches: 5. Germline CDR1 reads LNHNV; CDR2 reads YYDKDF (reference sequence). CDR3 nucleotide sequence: TGTGCCACCAGCAGAGCGAGACAGGGGATTCAGCCCCAGCATTTT. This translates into CATSRARQGIQPQHF.

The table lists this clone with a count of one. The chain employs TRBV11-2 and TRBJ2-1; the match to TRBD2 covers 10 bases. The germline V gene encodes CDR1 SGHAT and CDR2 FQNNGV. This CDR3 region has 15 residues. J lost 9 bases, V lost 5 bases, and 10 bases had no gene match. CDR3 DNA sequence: TGTGCCAGCAGCCACGGGACTAGCGCTCGGGGTGAGCAGTTCTTC. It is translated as CASSHGTSARGEQFF.

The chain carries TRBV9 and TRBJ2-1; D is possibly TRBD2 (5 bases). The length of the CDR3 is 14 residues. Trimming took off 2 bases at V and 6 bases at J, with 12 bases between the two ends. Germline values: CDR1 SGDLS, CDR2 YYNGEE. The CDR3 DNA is TGTGCCAGCAGCGTCGTCACTAGTCTCAATGAGCAGTTCTTC. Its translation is CASSVVTSLNEQFF.

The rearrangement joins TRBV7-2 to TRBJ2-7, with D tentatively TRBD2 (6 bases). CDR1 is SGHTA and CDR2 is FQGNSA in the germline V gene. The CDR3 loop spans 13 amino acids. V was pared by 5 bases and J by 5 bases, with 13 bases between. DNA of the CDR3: TGTGCCAGCAGCCCCCGCGGGGTCCACGAGCAGTACTTC. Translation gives CASSPRGVHEQYF.

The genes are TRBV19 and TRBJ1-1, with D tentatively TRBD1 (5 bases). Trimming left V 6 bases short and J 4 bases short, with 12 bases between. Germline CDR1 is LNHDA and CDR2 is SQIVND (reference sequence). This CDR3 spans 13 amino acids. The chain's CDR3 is CASRRQLGTEAFF. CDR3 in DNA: TGTGCCAGTAGAAGACAGTTGGGCACTGAAGCTTTCTTT.

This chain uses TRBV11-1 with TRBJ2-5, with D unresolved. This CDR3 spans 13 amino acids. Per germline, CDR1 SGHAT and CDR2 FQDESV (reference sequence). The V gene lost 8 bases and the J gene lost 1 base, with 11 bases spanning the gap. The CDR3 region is CASGPIIQETQYF. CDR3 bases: TGTGCCAGCGGCCCCATTATCCAAGAGACCCAGTACTTC.

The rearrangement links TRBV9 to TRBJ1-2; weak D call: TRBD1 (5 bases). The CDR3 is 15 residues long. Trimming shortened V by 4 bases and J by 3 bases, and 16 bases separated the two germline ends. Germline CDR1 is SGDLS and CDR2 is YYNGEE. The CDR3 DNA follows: TGTGCCAGCAGCCCGGGGGAGCTACTCTACTATGGCTACACCTTC. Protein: CASSPGELLYYGYTF.

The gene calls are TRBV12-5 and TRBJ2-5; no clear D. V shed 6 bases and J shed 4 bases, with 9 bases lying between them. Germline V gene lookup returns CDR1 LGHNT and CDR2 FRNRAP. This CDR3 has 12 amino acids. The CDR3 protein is CASGRHSETQYF. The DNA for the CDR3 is TGTGCTAGTGGGCGACACTCAGAGACCCAGTACTTC.

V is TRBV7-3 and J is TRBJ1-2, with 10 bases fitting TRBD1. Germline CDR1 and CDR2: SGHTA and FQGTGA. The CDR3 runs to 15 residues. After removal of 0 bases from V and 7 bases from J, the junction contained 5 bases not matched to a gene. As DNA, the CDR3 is TGTGCCAGCAGCTTAACGGCGGGGACAGGGGTTGGCTACACCTTC. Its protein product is CASSLTAGTGVGYTF.

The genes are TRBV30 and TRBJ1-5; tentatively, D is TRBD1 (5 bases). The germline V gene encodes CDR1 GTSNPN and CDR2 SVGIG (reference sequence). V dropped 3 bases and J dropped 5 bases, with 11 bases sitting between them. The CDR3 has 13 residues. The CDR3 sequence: CAWRTENHQPQHF. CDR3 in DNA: TGTGCCTGGAGGACAGAAAATCATCAGCCCCAGCATTTT.

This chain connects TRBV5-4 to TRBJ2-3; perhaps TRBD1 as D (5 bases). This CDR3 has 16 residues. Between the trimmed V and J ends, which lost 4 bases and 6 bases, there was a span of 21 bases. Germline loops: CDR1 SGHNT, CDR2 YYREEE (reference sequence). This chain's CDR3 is CASSRGQRSFTDTQYF. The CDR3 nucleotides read TGTGCCAGCAGCAGGGGTCAGCGATCCTTCACCGATACGCAGTATTTT.

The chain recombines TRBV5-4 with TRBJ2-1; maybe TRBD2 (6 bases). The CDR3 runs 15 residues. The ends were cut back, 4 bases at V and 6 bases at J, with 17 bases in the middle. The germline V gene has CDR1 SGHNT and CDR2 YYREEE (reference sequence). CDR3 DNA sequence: TGTGCCAGCAGCGTCAACGGAGGGGCCTCCAATGAGCAGTTCTTC. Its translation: CASSVNGGASNEQFF.

The CDR3: CATAVAGGIYNEQFF. CDR3 bases: TGTGCCACAGCGGTAGCGGGAGGGATCTACAATGAGCAGTTCTTC. V usage is TRBV6-1 and J usage is TRBJ2-1; 11 bases match TRBD2. J was trimmed by 3 bases and V by 10 bases; bases with no gene match: 8. Germline CDR1 MNHNS, CDR2 SASEGT. The CDR3 consists of 15 residues.

In nucleotides, the CDR3 is TGTGCCAGCAGCCGGGGACTGGGACGCACAGATACGCAGTATTTT. It codes for CASSRGLGRTDTQYF. The chain uses TRBV7-3 and TRBJ2-3; weak D call: TRBD2 (6 bases). This CDR3 comprises 15 residues. Germline lookup yields CDR1 SGHTA and CDR2 FQGTGA. Trimming pared 5 bases from V and 1 base from J, leaving 13 bases between.

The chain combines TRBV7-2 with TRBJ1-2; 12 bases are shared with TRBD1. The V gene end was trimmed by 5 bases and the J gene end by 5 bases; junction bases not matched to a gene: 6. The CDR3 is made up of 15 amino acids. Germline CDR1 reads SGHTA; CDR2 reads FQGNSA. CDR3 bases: TGTGCCAGCAGCCTAGGGACAGGGGGCAGTTATGGCTACACCTTC. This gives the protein CASSLGTGGSYGYTF.

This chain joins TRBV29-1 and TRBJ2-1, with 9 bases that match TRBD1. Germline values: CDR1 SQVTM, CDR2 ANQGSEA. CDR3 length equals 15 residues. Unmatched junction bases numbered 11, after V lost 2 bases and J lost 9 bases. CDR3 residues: CSVERQGGIGGEQFF. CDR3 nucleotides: TGCAGCGTTGAAAGACAGGGGGGAATTGGAGGTGAGCAGTTCTTC.

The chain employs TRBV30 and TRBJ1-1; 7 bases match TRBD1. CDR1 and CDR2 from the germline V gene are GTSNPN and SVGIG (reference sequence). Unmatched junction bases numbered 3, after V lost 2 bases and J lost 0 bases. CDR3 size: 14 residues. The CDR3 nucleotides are TGTGCCTGGAGTTGGGGACAGCTGAACACTGAAGCTTTCTTT. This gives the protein CAWSWGQLNTEAFF. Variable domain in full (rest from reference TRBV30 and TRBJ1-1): SQTIHQWPATLVQPVGSPLSLECTVEGTSNPNLYWYRQAAGRGLQLLFYSVGIGQISSEVPQNLSASRPQDRQFILSSKKLLLSDSGFYLCAWSWGQLNTEAFFGQGTRLTVV.

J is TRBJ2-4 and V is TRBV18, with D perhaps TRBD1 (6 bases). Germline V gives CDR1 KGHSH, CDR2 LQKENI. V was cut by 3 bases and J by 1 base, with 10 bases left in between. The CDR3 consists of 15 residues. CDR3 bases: TGTGCCAGCTCACCTAAGGACAGTGCCAAAAACATTCAGTACTTC. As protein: CASSPKDSAKNIQYF.

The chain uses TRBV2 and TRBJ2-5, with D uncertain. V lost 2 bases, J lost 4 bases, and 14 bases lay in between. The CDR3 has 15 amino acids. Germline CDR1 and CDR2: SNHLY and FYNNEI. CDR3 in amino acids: CASSERSAGSETQYF. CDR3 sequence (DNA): TGTGCCAGCAGTGAACGGTCAGCCGGGTCAGAGACCCAGTACTTC.